This TCR beta chain was captured by sequencing in a study of spatial heterogeneity in lung cancer. On the study more broadly: The library had UMIs, and each TCR and UMI pair averaged more than ten raw reads.

General study findings and limits: Compared with follow-up, resection was when ubiquitous expanded tumor TCRs appeared in blood more.

Details on this clonotype: No antigen is known for it.

Individual TCR cDNA molecules each bore their own unique molecular identifier. TCRdb re-called the 5' RACE reads with MiXCR, one entry per CDR3 protein. Among 4,000 or so distinct CDR3 sequences, 7.5% to 8.5% were seen once, and the ten largest hold 50% to 60%. This sample's time point: sample taken at primary tumor resection. The input material, whole RNA from tumor, nontumor lung or frozen PBMC, was sequenced unsorted. Looked up from germline, CDR1 is MDHEN and CDR2 is SYDVKM. The V end was cut by 7 bases, the J end by 1 base, with 10 bases between. This CDR3 is 14 amino acids long. This clonotype was sampled from a female donor with early-stage non-small cell lung cancer. The sequencing used PBMCs, collected at surgery. This chain links TRBV28 with TRBJ2-2; D is undetermined. CDR3 sequence reads: CASIGSRNTGELFF. The CDR3 nucleotides are TGTGCCAGCATTGGGTCCAGGAACACCGGGGAGCTGTTTTTT.